There are many counts of the clone carrying this T cell receptor (beta chain). Its antigen is undetermined. Unique molecular identifier tags were affixed to discrete cDNA molecules. One entry per CDR3 protein, called by TCRdb with MiXCR from the 5' RACE reads. Among 45,000 to 55,000 distinct CDR3 sequences listed, about 5.9% were seen once. This record belongs to a study of early T cells in non-severe SARS-CoV-2 infection. Whole-study context: The input, bulk RNA from unsorted whole blood, was sequenced, and chains were unpaired.

Study-level points and caveats: Anti-spike CD8 responses were favored in VDJdb matching, and private and CD4 specificities were missed.

CDR3 size: 14 residues. The V end was cut by 5 bases, the J end by 3 bases, with 14 bases between. The V call is TRBV12-3 or TRBV12-4, the J call TRBJ2-7, with D tentatively TRBD1 or TRBD2 (6 bases each). This TCR came from an adult who was a healthcare worker with PCR-confirmed SARS-CoV-2 infection or an uninfected control (not recorded which). The sequenced material came from whole blood. CDR3 nucleotide sequence: TGTGCCAGCAGTGAGGGGGGACTTAACTACGAGCAGTACTTC. Residues: CASSEGGLNYEQYF.